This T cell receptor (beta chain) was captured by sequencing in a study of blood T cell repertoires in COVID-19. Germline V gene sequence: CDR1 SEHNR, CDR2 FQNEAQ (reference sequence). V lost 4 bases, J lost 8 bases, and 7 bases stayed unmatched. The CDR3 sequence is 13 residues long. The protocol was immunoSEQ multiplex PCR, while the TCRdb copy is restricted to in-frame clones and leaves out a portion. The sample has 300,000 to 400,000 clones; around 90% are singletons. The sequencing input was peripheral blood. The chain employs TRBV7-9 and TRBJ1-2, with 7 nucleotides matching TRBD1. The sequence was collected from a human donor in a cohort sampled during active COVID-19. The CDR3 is CASSSTGVGGYTF. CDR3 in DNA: TGTGCCAGCAGCTCCACAGGGGTGGGAGGCTACACCTTC.